This paragraph reports one T cell receptor (beta chain). Germline V gene data show CDR1 as LNHDA and CDR2 as SQIVND (reference sequence). V lost 5 bases to trimming and J lost 1 base, with 17 bases between them. This CDR3 is built from 16 residues. The PCR ran on 60 Vbeta and 13 Jbeta primers. The repertoire was sequenced with immunoSEQ multiplex PCR; TCRdb's copy has only in-frame clones and lacks some. The table shows about 280,000 clones, with about 90% occurring only once. This entry belongs to a study of cytomegalovirus exposure and HLA in healthy donors. The V gene is TRBV19, the J gene TRBJ2-5; weak D call: TRBD2 (7 bases). The specimen was PBMCs. The receptor's source is a woman aged 18-30 years in good health and CMV-seronegative. CDR3 bases: TGTGCCAGTAGTCCCATGAGGGGGGGCTCCCAAGAGACCCAGTACTTC. It encodes CASSPMRGGSQETQYF.